What follows is one TCR beta chain and its context. Generated by immunoSEQ multiplex PCR, the TCRdb table keeps only in-frame clones and is missing some. The data hold around 26,000 clones, with 90% to 95% observed a single time. The data belong to a study of T cells in tuberculosis. The CDR3 is 16 amino acids. V was trimmed by 2 bases and J by 1 base, leaving 14 bases between them. The germline V gene encodes CDR1 SGHAT and CDR2 FQNNGV. The sample consisted of PBMCs. The TCR comes from a donor aged 10-30 years with latent tuberculosis or without tuberculosis infection. Some clones in this sample may be carry-over from other donors' samples. The chain recombines TRBV11-2 with TRBJ1-1; a weak D match, TRBD1 (5 bases). CDR3 loop: CASSLSAGGRNTEAFF. CDR3 in DNA: TGTGCCAGCAGCTTAAGTGCCGGGGGTCGGAACACTGAAGCTTTCTTT.